This TCR beta chain was sequenced in a study of CD8+ T cells in alopecia areata. Specified treatment: oral pan-JAK inhibitor, 5-10 mg twice daily. In germline, CDR1 is SGDLS, CDR2 YYNGEE. The V segment lost 3 bases and the J segment 1 base; nucleotides outside the gene matches: 0. This CDR3 is built from 15 residues. As the sequencing template, cDNA was produced by extracting RNA and reverse transcribing it. Assay: immunoSEQ multiplex PCR; the TCRdb copy retains only in-frame clones and omits some. The sample includes approximately 180,000 clones, around three fifths of them seen just once. This sequence originates from a human donor with alopecia areata. The chain joins TRBV9 to TRBJ2-3; 12 positions agree with TRBD2. The material was CD4+ T cells sorted from blood, obtained at week 24, from a patient treated with tofacitinib. The CDR3 region has the DNA TGTGCCAGCAGCGCTAGCGGGGGGGGCACAGATACGCAGTATTTT. Amino acids: CASSASGGGTDTQYF. Using reference TRBV9 and TRBJ2-3 for the parts outside the CDR3, the full variable domain is DSGVTQTPKHLITATGQRVTLRCSPRSGDLSVYWYQQSLDQGLQFLIQYYNGEERAKGNILERFSAQQFPDLHSELNLSSLELGDSALYFCASSASGGGTDTQYFGPGTRLTVL.